The text below deals with one TCR beta chain. Its antigen is unknown. The data stem from a study of cytomegalovirus exposure and HLA in healthy donors. Study results and limitations: The study recorded 164 TCR beta chains that were cytomegalovirus-associated.

This table comes from immunoSEQ multiplex PCR, and its TCRdb copy is limited to in-frame clones, with some not included. The profile covers about 300,000 clones, with approximately 87% appearing a single time and over 0.7% taken by the ten largest. The CDR3 runs 13 residues. Trimming removed 5 bases from V and 0 bases from J; junction bases left unmatched: 1. Germline V lookup: CDR1 MNHNS, CDR2 SASEGT. The chain uses TRBV6-1 and TRBJ2-7; 7 nucleotides line up with TRBD1. The sequence was collected from a woman between 18 and 29 years old in good health and CMV-seronegative. Sequencing used PBMCs. CDR3 sequence: CASSHRGSYEQYF. DNA of the CDR3: TGTGCCAGCAGTCACAGGGGCTCCTACGAGCAGTACTTC.